These T cell receptor beta chains were read from a single sample in a study of persistence of HIV-infected CD4 T cells. Their recognized antigens are unknown. Profiling relied on immunoSEQ multiplex PCR, and the TCRdb table lists in-frame clones only, not all of them. The sample lists 23,000 or so clones; around 67% were seen once. Source: CD4+ T cells sorted from PBMCs after approximately 19-hour stimulation, taken from a patient who received antiretroviral therapy. These receptors were obtained from an adult man with HIV who was CMV-seropositive. Each CDR3 is given with its conserved first and last residue. Each record gives: CDR3 length, clone size, V gene, J gene, D gene, CDR3 protein, CDR3 DNA. D genes are given only for firm matches. Size values are once, few and many counts, or a class for expanded clones, and some rows have none.

CDR3 length: 14; clone size: .; V gene: TRBV7-2; J gene: TRBJ2-7; D gene: .; CDR3 protein: CASSVGRDSYEQYF; CDR3 DNA: TGTGCCAGCAGCGTGGGACGGGATTCCTACGAGCAGTACTTC
CDR3 length: 15; clone size: .; V gene: TRBV5-1; J gene: TRBJ1-1; D gene: .; CDR3 protein: CASSLDKQGNTEAFF; CDR3 DNA: TGCGCCAGCAGCTTGGATAAACAGGGGAACACTGAAGCTTTCTTT
CDR3 length: 15; clone size: .; V gene: TRBV2; J gene: TRBJ2-2; D gene: TRBD2; CDR3 protein: CASSKAGGFTGELFF; CDR3 DNA: TGTGCCAGCAGCAAAGCGGGGGGGTTCACCGGGGAGCTGTTTTTT
CDR3 length: 15; clone size: .; V gene: TRBV5-1; J gene: TRBJ2-1; D gene: .; CDR3 protein: CASSIPRPLYNEQFF; CDR3 DNA: TGCGCCAGCAGCATCCCCCGACCTTTGTACAATGAGCAGTTCTTC
CDR3 length: 17; clone size: .; V gene: TRBV5-1; J gene: TRBJ1-1; D gene: TRBD1; CDR3 protein: CASNPGQGAIMNTEAFF; CDR3 DNA: TGCGCCAGCAACCCGGGACAGGGGGCGATCATGAACACTGAAGCTTTCTTT
CDR3 length: 14; clone size: few; V gene: TRBV9; J gene: TRBJ1-1; D gene: .; CDR3 protein: CASSVAAVNTEAFF; CDR3 DNA: TGTGCCAGCAGCGTAGCGGCGGTTAACACTGAAGCTTTCTTT
CDR3 length: 13; clone size: .; V gene: TRBV5-1; J gene: TRBJ2-7; D gene: .; CDR3 protein: CASSLAAVYEQYF; CDR3 DNA: TGCGCCAGCAGCTTGGCCGCGGTCTACGAGCAGTACTTC
CDR3 length: 13; clone size: .; V gene: TRBV7-9; J gene: TRBJ1-1; D gene: .; CDR3 protein: CASSLAGNTEAFF; CDR3 DNA: TGTGCCAGCAGCTTAGCGGGGAACACTGAAGCTTTCTTT
CDR3 length: 15; clone size: few; V gene: TRBV5-1; J gene: TRBJ2-2; D gene: TRBD1; CDR3 protein: CASSLGQGDTGELFF; CDR3 DNA: TGCGCCAGCAGCTTGGGCCAGGGGGACACCGGGGAGCTGTTTTTT
CDR3 length: 14; clone size: .; V gene: TRBV18; J gene: TRBJ1-5; D gene: .; CDR3 protein: CASSPQGSNQPQHF; CDR3 DNA: TGTGCCAGCTCACCGCAGGGTAGCAATCAGCCCCAGCATTTT
CDR3 length: 14; clone size: .; V gene: TRBV7-3; J gene: TRBJ2-3; D gene: TRBD1; CDR3 protein: CASSRTGGTDTQYF; CDR3 DNA: TGTGCCAGCAGCCGGACAGGGGGCACAGATACGCAGTATTTT
CDR3 length: 16; clone size: .; V gene: TRBV2; J gene: TRBJ2-2; D gene: TRBD1; CDR3 protein: CASSVTGTANTGELFF; CDR3 DNA: TGTGCCAGCAGTGTAACCGGGACAGCGAACACCGGGGAGCTGTTTTTT
CDR3 length: 15; clone size: .; V gene: TRBV24-1; J gene: TRBJ2-3; D gene: .; CDR3 protein: CATSDPRQSTDTQYF; CDR3 DNA: TGTGCCACCAGTGACCCTCGACAGAGCACAGATACGCAGTATTTT
CDR3 length: 13; clone size: .; V gene: TRBV30; J gene: TRBJ1-4; D gene: TRBD1; CDR3 protein: CAWNSDRGEKLFF; CDR3 DNA: TGTGCCTGGAACTCGGACAGGGGAGAAAAACTGTTTTTT
CDR3 length: 15; clone size: .; V gene: TRBV6-1; J gene: TRBJ2-7; D gene: .; CDR3 protein: CASSELEGSVYEQYF; CDR3 DNA: TGTGCCAGCAGTGAGCTGGAGGGCTCCGTTTACGAGCAGTACTTC
CDR3 length: 14; clone size: .; V gene: TRBV28; J gene: TRBJ1-1; D gene: TRBD1; CDR3 protein: CASTRQGSRTEAFF; CDR3 DNA: TGTGCCAGCACTAGACAGGGAAGTCGGACTGAAGCTTTCTTT
CDR3 length: 14; clone size: .; V gene: TRBV6-4; J gene: TRBJ1-2; D gene: .; CDR3 protein: CASSDGPGDYGYTF; CDR3 DNA: TGTGCCAGCAGTGACGGCCCAGGGGACTATGGCTACACCTTC
CDR3 length: 20; clone size: .; V gene: TRBV7-3; J gene: TRBJ2-2; D gene: TRBD2; CDR3 protein: CASSSLGVSGVMANTGELFF; CDR3 DNA: TGTGCCAGCAGCTCCCTGGGTGTTAGCGGGGTGATGGCGAACACCGGGGAGCTGTTTTTT
CDR3 length: 17; clone size: .; V gene: TRBV18; J gene: TRBJ2-2; D gene: .; CDR3 protein: CASSPRIREGNTGELFF; CDR3 DNA: TGTGCCAGCTCACCAAGGATTCGGGAAGGAAACACCGGGGAGCTGTTTTTT
CDR3 length: 15; clone size: .; V gene: TRBV10-1; J gene: TRBJ2-2; D gene: .; CDR3 protein: CASSESRGGPGELFF; CDR3 DNA: TGCGCCAGCAGTGAGTCGAGAGGGGGGCCCGGGGAGCTGTTTTTT
CDR3 length: 17; clone size: .; V gene: TRBV7-2; J gene: TRBJ2-7; D gene: .; CDR3 protein: CASSLSRSLSGHYEQYF; CDR3 DNA: TGTGCCAGCAGCTTATCTCGCTCCCTCTCAGGGCACTACGAGCAGTACTTC
CDR3 length: 14; clone size: .; V gene: TRBV19; J gene: TRBJ1-5; D gene: .; CDR3 protein: CASSIRGPNQPQHF; CDR3 DNA: TGTGCCAGTAGTATCAGGGGTCCCAATCAGCCCCAGCATTTT
CDR3 length: 16; clone size: few; V gene: TRBV5-1; J gene: TRBJ2-1; D gene: .; CDR3 protein: CASSLAVTRPVGEQFF; CDR3 DNA: TGCGCCAGCAGCTTGGCAGTGACAAGGCCCGTGGGGGAGCAGTTCTTC
CDR3 length: 14; clone size: .; V gene: TRBV6-5; J gene: TRBJ1-2; D gene: TRBD1; CDR3 protein: CASRADRGIYGYTF; CDR3 DNA: TGTGCCAGCAGAGCAGACAGGGGGATCTATGGCTACACCTTC
CDR3 length: 16; clone size: few; V gene: TRBV6-6; J gene: TRBJ1-1; D gene: .; CDR3 protein: CASIYKGGGMNTEAFF; CDR3 DNA: TGTGCCAGTATCTATAAAGGAGGGGGAATGAACACTGAAGCTTTCTTT
CDR3 length: 14; clone size: few; V gene: TRBV5-1; J gene: TRBJ1-1; D gene: .; CDR3 protein: CASSLTWAATGAFF; CDR3 DNA: TGCGCCAGCAGCCTCACGTGGGCCGCAACGGGAGCTTTCTTT
CDR3 length: 15; clone size: .; V gene: TRBV5-1; J gene: TRBJ1-1; D gene: .; CDR3 protein: CASSLGGQQNTEAFF; CDR3 DNA: TGCGCCAGCAGCTTGGGAGGACAGCAGAACACTGAAGCTTTCTTT
CDR3 length: 16; clone size: .; V gene: TRBV27; J gene: TRBJ2-7; D gene: TRBD1; CDR3 protein: CASSNLRQGLAYEQYF; CDR3 DNA: TGTGCCAGCAGTAACCTCCGACAGGGGTTGGCATACGAGCAGTACTTC
CDR3 length: 13; clone size: few; V gene: TRBV28; J gene: TRBJ1-1; D gene: TRBD1; CDR3 protein: CASSPRRGQGSRF; CDR3 DNA: TGTGCCAGCAGTCCCCGGAGGGGACAGGGGAGTCGGTTT
CDR3 length: 16; clone size: medium-sized; V gene: TRBV19; J gene: TRBJ1-1; D gene: .; CDR3 protein: CASSIIGGSPNTEAFF; CDR3 DNA: TGTGCCAGTAGTATAATAGGAGGCTCGCCAAACACTGAAGCTTTCTTT
CDR3 length: 13; clone size: .; V gene: TRBV19; J gene: TRBJ2-1; D gene: TRBD2; CDR3 protein: CASSITSGGEQFF; CDR3 DNA: TGTGCCAGTAGTATAACTAGCGGGGGTGAGCAGTTCTTC
CDR3 length: 17; clone size: .; V gene: TRBV5-5; J gene: TRBJ2-3; D gene: TRBD1; CDR3 protein: CASSLAYTGGGTDTQYF; CDR3 DNA: TGTGCCAGCAGCTTGGCCTATACAGGGGGCGGCACAGATACGCAGTATTTT
CDR3 length: 14; clone size: .; V gene: TRBV15; J gene: TRBJ2-7; D gene: .; CDR3 protein: CATSRERGTYEQYF; CDR3 DNA: TGTGCCACCAGCAGAGAACGGGGTACCTACGAGCAGTACTTC
CDR3 length: 16; clone size: few; V gene: TRBV7-2; J gene: TRBJ2-1; D gene: TRBD2; CDR3 protein: CASSATLAGGYNEQFF; CDR3 DNA: TGTGCCAGCAGCGCCACCCTAGCGGGGGGTTACAATGAGCAGTTCTTC
CDR3 length: 15; clone size: .; V gene: TRBV6-7; J gene: TRBJ2-4; D gene: .; CDR3 protein: CASSYSFIRGNIQYF; CDR3 DNA: TGTGCCAGCAGTTACTCGTTCATACGGGGAAACATTCAGTACTTC
CDR3 length: 15; clone size: .; V gene: TRBV6-5; J gene: TRBJ1-5; D gene: TRBD1; CDR3 protein: CASFRDRGSNQPQHF; CDR3 DNA: TGTGCCAGCTTCCGGGACAGGGGTAGCAATCAGCCCCAGCATTTT
CDR3 length: 15; clone size: .; V gene: TRBV5-1; J gene: TRBJ1-6; D gene: TRBD1; CDR3 protein: CASSVWDREESPLHF; CDR3 DNA: TGCGCCAGCAGCGTATGGGACAGGGAGGAATCACCCCTCCACTTT
CDR3 length: 13; clone size: once; V gene: TRBV6-5; J gene: TRBJ2-3; D gene: .; CDR3 protein: CASKGRAGDTQYF; CDR3 DNA: TGTGCCAGCAAGGGCAGGGCTGGAGATACGCAGTATTTT
CDR3 length: 17; clone size: .; V gene: TRBV5-1; J gene: TRBJ1-1; D gene: .; CDR3 protein: CASSLAGTVPMNTEAFF; CDR3 DNA: TGCGCCAGCAGCTTGGCCGGGACTGTACCAATGAACACTGAAGCTTTCTTT
CDR3 length: 15; clone size: .; V gene: TRBV28; J gene: TRBJ1-6; D gene: .; CDR3 protein: CASSLVGRDNSPLHF; CDR3 DNA: TGTGCCAGCAGCCTGGTGGGACGGGACAATTCACCCCTCCACTTT
CDR3 length: 18; clone size: .; V gene: TRBV5-1; J gene: TRBJ1-1; D gene: TRBD1; CDR3 protein: CASSLANPRDRENTEAFF; CDR3 DNA: TGCGCCAGCAGCTTGGCAAACCCCCGGGACAGGGAGAACACTGAAGCTTTCTTT
CDR3 length: 13; clone size: once; V gene: TRBV6-5; J gene: TRBJ2-7; D gene: TRBD1; CDR3 protein: CASGTGGVYEQYF; CDR3 DNA: TGTGCCAGCGGAACAGGGGGCGTCTACGAGCAGTACTTC
CDR3 length: 12; clone size: once; V gene: TRBV6-2/TRBV6-3; J gene: TRBJ1-2; D gene: .; CDR3 protein: CASSPGLYGYTF; CDR3 DNA: TGTGCCAGCAGTCCGGGACTCTATGGCTACACCTTC
CDR3 length: 17; clone size: .; V gene: TRBV19; J gene: TRBJ2-7; D gene: TRBD1; CDR3 protein: CASSTPKQGYSSYEQYF; CDR3 DNA: TGTGCCAGTAGTACCCCCAAACAGGGGTACAGCTCCTACGAGCAGTACTTC
CDR3 length: 15; clone size: .; V gene: TRBV9; J gene: TRBJ1-5; D gene: .; CDR3 protein: CASSVGEVGNQPQHF; CDR3 DNA: TGTGCCAGCAGCGTAGGTGAAGTAGGCAATCAGCCCCAGCATTTT
CDR3 length: 12; clone size: .; V gene: TRBV6-5; J gene: TRBJ1-2; D gene: .; CDR3 protein: CASIVENYGYTF; CDR3 DNA: TGTGCCAGCATAGTCGAGAACTATGGCTACACCTTC